This TCR beta chain originates from a study of OX40 agonist ivuxolimab in advanced cancers. For the study at large: The mean age was around 56 years, ranging from 23 to 79, with 80% to 85% of participants male. Study-wide points: Both CD4+ and CD8+ T cell populations in blood had undergone clonal expansion by week 6 at 0.1 to 3.0 mg/kg. Relatively little clonal expansion, among the lowest observed, appeared in partial responders at 0.1-3.0 mg/kg.

Prior autoimmune disease or systemic immunosuppression barred patients. The assay was immunoSEQ multiplex PCR, and TCRdb's table has in-frame clones only and misses some. Of some 52,000 clones in the sample, 90% to 95% were seen once. To note about this clone: Its antigen is unknown.

Here the sequenced sample was CD4+ or CD8+ T cells sorted from blood, taken in a trial of the OX40 agonist ivuxolimab. The TCR was taken from an adult with an advanced solid tumor such as melanoma, head and neck, liver or kidney cancer.

The chain's CDR3 is CASSSEGTDTQYF. CDR3 DNA: TGTGCCAGCTCGTCGGAGGGCACAGATACGCAGTATTTT. The chain is built from TRBV18 and TRBJ2-3; tentatively, D is TRBD2 (5 bases). CDR1 is KGHSH and CDR2 is LQKENI in the germline V gene. Trimming removed 6 bases at V and 1 base at J, with 8 bases between. The length of the CDR3 is 13 residues.